This paragraph reports one T cell receptor beta chain. Its specificity is not known. The length of the CDR3 is 16 residues. Germline V gives CDR1 LNHNV, CDR2 YYDKDF (reference sequence). Trimming at V came to 3 bases and at J to 4 bases, leaving 8 bases not matched to a gene. The sample is drawn from a study of T-cell memory formation after mild COVID-19. Looking at the study overall: Largely, the TCR clusters proved donor specific. The study's findings and limits: Pre-infection memory held some responding clones, suggesting pre-existing cross-reactive T cells responded. CD4/CD8 balance characterized clones contracting day 15 to 85, and CD4+ skew characterized later expanders.

TCR alpha and TCR beta cDNA libraries carrying sample barcodes and UMIs were produced by 5'RACE using constant-segment primers. Using its own MiXCR run on the 5' RACE reads, TCRdb lists one record per CDR3 protein. There are around 440,000 distinct CDR3 sequences in the sample; roughly 18% occur only once, and more than 9% lies in the top ten. The specimen was PBMCs or a T cell subset sorted from them (not recorded which). J is TRBJ1-2 and V is TRBV15; 10 positions match TRBD1. The sequence derives from an adult woman who had mild COVID-19 (a few samples of this study predate the infection). Cell type and time point are not known. As DNA, the CDR3 is TGTGCCACCAGCAGCCGGGACAGGGGATTTGGCTATGGCTACACCTTC. Residues: CATSSRDRGFGYGYTF.